This TCR beta chain was identified in a study of blood T cell repertoires in COVID-19. As for the study in general: The analysed material was cDNA or gDNA that came from T cells, B-cell-depleted T cells, or PBMCs.

Germline V gene lookup returns CDR1 LNHDA and CDR2 SQIVND (reference sequence). With 2 bases removed from V and 6 bases from J, the gap between germline ends came to 7 bases. CDR3 size: 12 residues. Assay: immunoSEQ multiplex PCR; the TCRdb copy retains only in-frame clones and omits some. The table has 200,000 to 250,000 clones, roughly 80% seen once. The chain uses TRBV19 and TRBJ1-2; D gene ambiguous. This TCR was sampled from an older woman with COVID-19, enrolled during active disease. Sequences were obtained from peripheral blood. CDR3 protein: CASSIWPDGYTF. CDR3 DNA sequence: TGTGCCAGTAGTATATGGCCAGATGGCTACACCTTC.